Below, 29 T cell receptor beta chains from the same sample are listed, as sequenced in a study of vaccination effects on CD4 cells after COVID-19 (dated by TCRdb to between 2021 and 2024). To identify antigen-specific CD4+ T cell clonotypes by their expansion, the ViraFEST assay first stimulated PBMC with viral peptide pools and then applied TCR sequencing. After approximately eleven days of culture, CD4+ T cells were isolated with the EasySep CD4+ T cell isolation kit. PCR-confirmed SARS-CoV-2 infection had occurred in convalescent patients between March and December 2020, before the Alpha, Beta and Delta variants emerged in the United States. Each participant got two doses of an mRNA SARS-CoV-2 vaccine, either BNT162b2 or mRNA-1273. The antigens for these receptors are not known. The library was prepared using the immunoSEQ multiplex PCR assay. TCRdb retrieved this table from immuneACCESS and kept in-frame rearrangements only. Not all clones are present; in checked studies, unresolved V genes account for under half, and no reason is known for the remainder. The sample includes approximately 14,000 clones, with roughly 80% observed a single time. The ten largest clonotypes hold around 23% of the sample.

This specimen was CD4+ T cells from PBMCs cultured with HCoV-NL63 spike peptides, taken after COVID-19 vaccination. The sample's cell subset or site label is to be understood as: HCoV-NL63 spike overlapping peptide pool stimulation. These receptors were obtained from a human donor who had a prior SARS-CoV-2 infection.

CDR3 sequence reads: CASSNLGRDNTGELFF. The CDR3 DNA sequence: TGTGCCAGCTCAAACCTCGGCAGGGATAACACCGGGGAGCTGTTTTTT. The chain recombines TRBV18 with TRBJ2-2; D might be TRBD1 (5 bases). This CDR3 is built from 16 residues. The V end lost 5 bases, the J end lost 2 bases, and 15 bases lay between the germline ends. The germline V gene has CDR1 KGHSH and CDR2 LQKENI.

This rearrangement joins TRBV3-1 (or the pseudogene TRBV3-2) to TRBJ2-1; D gene unclear. Looked up from germline, CDR1 is LGHDT and CDR2 is YNNKEL (reference sequence). This CDR3 contains 12 residues. Trimming left V 2 bases short and J 3 bases short, with 2 bases between. The CDR3 sequence: CASSQNYNEQFF. CDR3 bases: TGTGCCAGCAGCCAAAACTACAATGAGCAGTTCTTC.

A single count supports this clone. J is TRBJ2-7 and V is TRBV4-1; D perhaps matches TRBD1 (6 bases). With 0 bases removed from V and 5 bases from J, the gap between germline ends came to 17 bases. Germline CDR1 is MGHRA and CDR2 is YSYEKL. There are 16 residues in the CDR3. The CDR3 is CASSQDGQTRTNEQYF. Written as DNA, the CDR3 is TGCGCCAGCAGCCAAGACGGACAGACCCGTACAAACGAGCAGTACTTC.

This chain joins TRBV6-1 and TRBJ1-4; D unresolved. The V end lost 3 bases, the J end lost 3 bases, and 11 bases lay between the germline ends. The CDR3 extends over 15 amino acids. Germline values: CDR1 MNHNS, CDR2 SASEGT. CDR3: CASSDAGRPNEKLFF. The DNA of the CDR3 is TGTGCCAGCAGTGACGCCGGACGGCCTAATGAAAAACTGTTTTTT.

The V and J genes are TRBV7-9 and TRBJ2-5; tentatively, D is TRBD1 or TRBD2 (5 bases each). Per the germline V gene, CDR1 is SEHNR and CDR2 is FQNEAQ (reference sequence). The CDR3 is 14 residues long. Trimming removed 1 base at V and 1 base at J, with 7 bases between. CDR3: CASSLVGTQETQYF. In DNA form, the CDR3 reads TGTGCCAGCAGCTTAGTTGGGACCCAAGAGACCCAGTACTTC.

This sequence joins TRBV5-1 and TRBJ2-2; D may be TRBD2 (5 bases). This CDR3 spans 15 amino acids. Germline CDR1 reads SGHRS; CDR2 reads YFSETQ. V lost 4 bases, J lost 0 bases, and 10 bases lay in between. CDR3 nucleotide sequence: TGCGCCAGCAGCAGCCTAGCCTCGAACACCGGGGAGCTGTTTTTT. Translated: CASSSLASNTGELFF.

The genes are TRBV30 and TRBJ2-5; tentatively, D is TRBD1 (7 bases). With 2 bases removed from V and 5 bases from J, the gap between germline ends came to 15 bases. This CDR3 comprises 14 residues. Germline V gene data show CDR1 as GTSNPN and CDR2 as SVGIG (reference sequence). The CDR3 nucleotides read TGTGCCTGGAGTTTCCAGGGGGGCGGGGAGACCCAGTACTTC. This translates into CAWSFQGGGETQYF.

This chain links TRBV18 with TRBJ1-2; TRBD1 matches 9 bases. The length of the CDR3 is 17 residues. Germline V gene data show CDR1 as KGHSH and CDR2 as LQKENI. The junction had 8 bases not matched to a gene; V was cut back by 0 bases and J by 3 bases. The CDR3 coding sequence is TGTGCCAGCTCACCACCGCCAACAGGGGGCGGCTACTATGGCTACACCTTC. Its protein is CASSPPPTGGGYYGYTF.

The chain has TRBV7-2 and TRBJ1-5; D not certain. Trimming shortened V by 7 bases and J by 5 bases, and 15 bases separated the two germline ends. Germline V gene data show CDR1 as SGHTA and CDR2 as FQGNSA. The CDR3 runs to 14 residues. CDR3 sequence (DNA): TGTGCCAGCAACTCTAACCCGGGCCATCAGCCCCAGCATTTT. Translation gives CASNSNPGHQPQHF.

This clone was seen more than once but under ten times. This rearrangement joins TRBV18 to TRBJ2-1; either TRBD1 or TRBD2 may fit D (5 bases each). Trimming stripped 3 bases from V and 4 bases from J, with 10 bases between. CDR1 is KGHSH and CDR2 is LQKENI in the germline V gene. CDR3 length equals 14 residues. CDR3 in DNA: TGTGCCAGCTCACCCGGGACGTATTACAATGAGCAGTTCTTC. Amino acids: CASSPGTYYNEQFF.

This chain joins TRBV10-3 and TRBJ2-3; 7 bases align to TRBD2. The CDR3 sequence is 15 residues long. Germline lookup yields CDR1 ENHRY and CDR2 SYGVKD. J gave up 0 bases and V 4 bases, and 4 bases lay outside the gene matches. Written as DNA, the CDR3 is TGTGCCATCAGTGCTAGCGGTCCTAGCACAGATACGCAGTATTTT. This encodes CAISASGPSTDTQYF.

The table lists this clone with a count of one. CDR3 residues: CASSLGWSTDTQYF. The CDR3 region has the DNA TGTGCCAGCAGCTTAGGGTGGAGCACAGATACGCAGTATTTT. The chain carries TRBV7-9 and TRBJ2-3; D remains unclear. The germline V and J ends were trimmed by 1 base and 0 bases, with 5 bases remaining between them. This CDR3 has 14 amino acids. Germline lookup yields CDR1 SEHNR and CDR2 FQNEAQ (reference sequence).

This clone was found a few times. The rearrangement uses TRBV3-1 (or the pseudogene TRBV3-2) and TRBJ2-7; D is perhaps TRBD2 (6 bases). Germline CDR1 LGHDT, CDR2 YNNKEL (reference sequence). Deletions cut 1 base from V and 3 bases from J, with 19 bases between. The CDR3 loop spans 17 amino acids. CDR3 loop: CASSQVFASAGNYEQYF. CDR3 coding DNA: TGTGCCAGCAGCCAAGTTTTTGCGTCGGCGGGGAACTACGAGCAGTACTTC.

This clone was counted only a few times. V and J are TRBV3-1 (or the pseudogene TRBV3-2) and TRBJ2-7; D is perhaps TRBD1 (6 bases). This CDR3 region has 13 residues. V dropped 3 bases and J dropped 2 bases, with 8 bases sitting between them. CDR1 is LGHDT, CDR2 YNNKEL, per germline (reference sequence). The DNA of the CDR3 is TGTGCCAGCAGCCACAGGGGAGCCTACGAGCAGTACTTC. This codes for CASSHRGAYEQYF.

The chain is built from TRBV7-2 and TRBJ2-1; 7 bases match TRBD2. V lost 1 base to trimming and J lost 6 bases; unmatched junction nucleotides: 6. Germline V gene lookup returns CDR1 SGHTA and CDR2 FQGNSA. CDR3 length equals 15 residues. The CDR3 protein is CASSLDPGGVNEQFF. For the CDR3, the DNA is TGTGCCAGCAGCTTAGACCCGGGAGGCGTCAATGAGCAGTTCTTC. Looking up the rest from reference TRBV7-2 and TRBJ2-1 gives the full variable domain: GAGVSQSPSNKVTEKGKDVELRCDPISGHTALYWYRQSLGQGLEFLIYFQGNSAPDKSGLPSDRFSAERTGGSVSTLTIQRTQQEDSAVYLCASSLDPGGVNEQFFGPGTRLTVL.

The rearrangement uses TRBV5-1 and TRBJ2-1; TRBD2 agrees at 9 bases. V lost 3 bases to trimming and J lost 4 bases; unmatched junction nucleotides: 5. The germline V gene encodes CDR1 SGHRS and CDR2 YFSETQ. The length of the CDR3 is 15 residues. The CDR3 DNA is TGCGCCAGCAGCTCCCTAGCGGGGAGATACAATGAGCAGTTCTTC. Residues: CASSSLAGRYNEQFF.

The V call is TRBV5-6, the J call TRBJ2-6; D is uncertain. The CDR3 has 15 amino acids. From germline, CDR1 is SGHDT and CDR2 YYEEEE. V lost 0 bases and J 0 bases, leaving 4 bases between the germline ends. CDR3: CASSLGVSGANVLTF. As DNA, the CDR3 is TGTGCCAGCAGCTTGGGAGTCTCTGGGGCCAACGTCCTGACTTTC. The full variable domain, with the rest looked up from reference TRBV5-6 and TRBJ2-6, is DAGVTQSPTHLIKTRGQQVTLRCSPKSGHDTVSWYQQALGQGPQFIFQYYEEEERQRGNFPDRFSGHQFPNYSSELNVNALLLGDSALYLCASSLGVSGANVLTFGAGSRLTVL.

This clone occurred once. The chain is built from TRBV19 and TRBJ2-3; TRBD2 matches at 7 bases. The CDR3 has 14 amino acids. Trimming removed 0 bases from V and 4 bases from J; junction bases left unmatched: 1. Germline CDR1 LNHDA, CDR2 SQIVND (reference sequence). The CDR3 DNA reads TGTGCCAGTAGTATAGAGACTAGCTCAGATACGCAGTATTTT. Its translation is CASSIETSSDTQYF. Supplemented by reference TRBV19 and TRBJ2-3, the full variable domain reads DGGITQSPKYLFRKEGQNVTLSCEQNLNHDAMYWYRQDPGQGLRLIYYSQIVNDFQKGDIAEGYSVSREKKESFPLTVTSAQKNPTAFYLCASSIETSSDTQYFGPGTRLTVL.

This clone turned up a few times. The chain joins TRBV19 to TRBJ2-1; TRBD2 matches at 7 bases. CDR3 length: 17 amino acids. Germline V gene lookup returns CDR1 LNHDA and CDR2 SQIVND (reference sequence). V shed 3 bases, J shed 0 bases, and the junction held 8 bases outside the gene matches. The CDR3 reads CASSILVGGGSYNEQFF. CDR3 nucleotide sequence: TGTGCCAGTAGTATCTTGGTTGGCGGGGGCTCCTACAATGAGCAGTTCTTC. Together with reference TRBV19 and TRBJ2-1, the CDR3 gives the full variable domain: DGGITQSPKYLFRKEGQNVTLSCEQNLNHDAMYWYRQDPGQGLRLIYYSQIVNDFQKGDIAEGYSVSREKKESFPLTVTSAQKNPTAFYLCASSILVGGGSYNEQFFGPGTRLTVL.

The J gene is TRBJ1-6, the V gene TRBV18; D gene ambiguous. The V end lost 3 bases, the J end lost 7 bases, and 10 bases lay between the germline ends. The CDR3 has 14 residues. CDR1 KGHSH and CDR2 LQKENI come from the germline V gene. The DNA for the CDR3 is TGTGCCAGCTCACCGCTGGCTTACAATTCACCCCTCCACTTT. This encodes CASSPLAYNSPLHF.

CDR3 nucleotides: TGTGCCAGCAGCTTAAAGTCTTGGGTTGAGCGCTACAATGAGCAGTTCTTC. This translates into CASSLKSWVERYNEQFF. The gene calls are TRBV7-3 and TRBJ2-1; D unresolved. This CDR3 contains 17 residues. V dropped 1 base and J dropped 3 bases, with 16 bases sitting between them. CDR1 SGHTA and CDR2 FQGTGA come from the germline V gene.

The rearrangement uses TRBV5-1 and TRBJ2-1; 10 bases agree with TRBD1. Germline values: CDR1 SGHRS, CDR2 YFSETQ. The J segment lost 0 bases and the V segment lost 4 bases, leaving 4 bases of the junction unmatched. The CDR3 sequence is 16 residues long. The CDR3 DNA sequence: TGCGCCAGCAGCGCGCGGACAGGGGGCTCCTACAATGAGCAGTTCTTC. Amino acid sequence: CASSARTGGSYNEQFF.

The J gene is TRBJ1-1, the V gene TRBV6-2 or TRBV6-3; no firm D call. Germline CDR1 is MNHEY and CDR2 is SVGEGT. V dropped 1 base and J dropped 1 base, with 7 bases sitting between them. The CDR3 contains 14 residues. CDR3 protein: CASSYWGSNTEAFF. CDR3 nucleotides: TGTGCCAGCAGTTACTGGGGATCGAACACTGAAGCTTTCTTT.

V gene TRBV29-1 combines with J gene TRBJ2-1; 12 positions match TRBD2. Germline V CDR1 and CDR2: SQVTM, ANQGSEA. CDR3 length: 16 residues. J was trimmed by 8 bases and V by 1 base; bases with no gene match: 9. CDR3 residues: CSVEVRLAGAVDEQFF. CDR3 sequence (DNA): TGCAGCGTTGAAGTCCGACTAGCGGGAGCCGTCGATGAGCAGTTCTTC.

In this sample, this clone turned up once. This chain uses TRBV6-5 with TRBJ1-2; possible D gene TRBD1, 6 bases. This CDR3 is built from 13 residues. Germline V lookup: CDR1 MNHEY, CDR2 SVGAGI. With 5 bases removed from V and 5 bases from J, the gap between germline ends came to 12 bases. The chain's CDR3 is CASSREGEYGYTF. CDR3 DNA: TGTGCCAGCAGTAGAGAGGGGGAATATGGCTACACCTTC.

V usage is TRBV6-1 and J usage is TRBJ2-7; 8 bases map to TRBD1. Germline V gives CDR1 MNHNS, CDR2 SASEGT. J was trimmed by 0 bases and V by 4 bases; bases with no gene match: 8. This CDR3 region has 16 residues. The CDR3 sequence: CASSVSRGQASYEQYF. The CDR3 bases are TGTGCCAGCAGTGTCAGTAGGGGACAGGCCTCCTACGAGCAGTACTTC.

This clone has just a few counts. V and J are TRBV5-1 and TRBJ2-1, with TRBD1 identical over 8 bases. Germline lookup yields CDR1 SGHRS and CDR2 YFSETQ. This CDR3 has 16 amino acids. V lost 0 bases and J lost 7; bases outside the gene matches: 9. The CDR3 coding sequence is TGCGCCAGCAGCTTGGGGCAGGACAGGGCGGGGAATGAGCAGTTCTTC. Protein product: CASSLGQDRAGNEQFF.

This chain links TRBV13 with TRBJ1-2; TRBD1 is a possible D gene (6 bases). Germline CDR1 PRHDT, CDR2 FYEKMQ (reference sequence). This CDR3 is 15 amino acids long. V was pared by 5 bases and J by 4 bases, with 17 bases between. The CDR3 loop is CASSPREGRGYGYTF. Here the CDR3 DNA reads TGTGCCAGCAGCCCCCGGGAGGGCAGGGGCTATGGCTACACCTTC.

This chain connects TRBV30 to TRBJ1-6, with 8 bases matching TRBD1. With V trimmed by 8 bases and J by 4 bases, 4 bases remained unmatched. Germline V CDR1 and CDR2: GTSNPN, SVGIG (reference sequence). This CDR3 spans 13 amino acids. CDR3 bases: TGTGCCCTGACAGGGGAATATAATTCACCCCTCCACTTT. It translates to CALTGEYNSPLHF. Full variable domain (rest looked up from reference TRBV30 and TRBJ1-6): SQTIHQWPATLVQPVGSPLSLECTVEGTSNPNLYWYRQAAGRGLQLLFYSVGIGQISSEVPQNLSASRPQDRQFILSSKKLLLSDSGFYLCALTGEYNSPLHFGNGTRLTVT.